The rows below give T cell receptor beta chains drawn from one sample of a study of yellow fever vaccine responses in identical twins. Each CDR3 protein is one row after TCRdb ran MiXCR on the RT-PCR reads. Of about 5,000 distinct CDR3 sequences listed, less than 75% were seen once; the top ten hold around 1.7%. The sample here was T cells from blood (PBMCs), unsorted or a sorted subset (not recorded which), taken before or after yellow fever vaccination (not recorded which). All receptors come from a woman aged 18-29 years who received the yellow fever vaccine. Each CDR3 is given with its conserved first and last residue. D genes are given only for firm matches. A row's size may be missing; if present it is once, few, many or a size class.

>TRBJ2-2|-|TRBV3-1|-
CASSQEHATGELFF
TGTGCCAGCAGCCAAGAACACGCAACCGGGGAGCTGTTTTTT
>TRBJ2-1|-|TRBV18|-
CASSPRENNEQFF
TGTGCCAGCTCACCAAGGGAGAACAATGAGCAGTTCTTC
>TRBJ1-3|-|TRBV13|-
CASKNTAQSGNTIYF
TGTGCCAGCAAAAACACGGCACAGTCAGGAAACACCATATATTTT
>TRBJ2-1|-|TRBV15|-
CATSRAHEYHNEQFF
TGTGCCACCAGCAGGGCTCATGAATACCACAATGAGCAGTTCTTC
>TRBJ2-5|-|TRBV5-1|TRBD2
CASSGGTSGAQETQYF
TGCGCCAGCAGCGGGGGGACTAGCGGGGCCCAAGAGACCCAGTACTTC
>TRBJ2-7|-|TRBV20-1|TRBD1
CSARDPHRGYEQYF
TGCAGTGCTAGAGACCCCCACAGGGGCTACGAGCAGTACTTC
>TRBJ2-2|-|TRBV28|-
CASSLNTGELFF
TGTGCCAGCAGTTTAAACACCGGGGAGCTGTTTTTT
>TRBJ2-7|-|TRBV6-5|-
CASSYSSPSGSSYEQYF
TGTGCCAGCAGTTACTCGTCGCCCAGCGGGTCCTCCTACGAGCAGTACTTC
>TRBJ2-5|few|TRBV28|TRBD2
CASSSGGQETQYF
TGTGCCAGCAGTTCGGGGGGGCAAGAGACCCAGTACTTC
>TRBJ2-3|-|TRBV7-2|-
CASSPLEVTQYF
TGTGCCAGCAGCCCCCTCGAGGTTACGCAGTATTTT
>TRBJ2-7|-|TRBV7-6|-
CASSLAAGMDEQYF
TGTGCCAGCAGCTTAGCGGCAGGAATGGACGAGCAGTACTTC
>TRBJ2-4|-|TRBV11-1|TRBD2
CASSLAASNIQYF
TGTGCCAGCAGCCTAGCGGCCAGCAACATTCAGTACTTC
>TRBJ2-3|-|TRBV29-1|-
CSVDGGTDTQYF
TGCAGCGTTGACGGAGGCACAGATACGCAGTATTTT
>TRBJ2-3|-|TRBV5-1|TRBD1
CASSLGQGAGDTQYF
TGCGCCAGCAGCTTAGGACAGGGGGCAGGGGATACGCAGTATTTT
>TRBJ2-7|once|TRBV2|-
CASISQDSNPYEQYF
TGTGCCAGCATATCCCAGGACAGTAATCCCTACGAGCAGTACTTC
>TRBJ2-1|-|TRBV2|-
CASSAGTGSLPSEQFF
TGTGCCAGCAGTGCTGGTACAGGGTCTCTCCCCAGTGAGCAGTTCTTC
>TRBJ1-1|-|TRBV30|-
CAWSRQNTEAFF
TGTGCCTGGAGTAGACAGAACACTGAAGCTTTCTTT
>TRBJ2-2|few|TRBV18|-
CASSPQGILGTGELFF
TGTGCCAGCTCACCTCAGGGAATTCTCGGCACCGGGGAGCTGTTTTTT
>TRBJ1-1|-|TRBV10-1|-
CASSEDNPSTEAFF
TGCGCCAGCAGTGAGGACAACCCAAGCACTGAAGCTTTCTTT
>TRBJ2-3|-|TRBV3-1|TRBD2
CASSLLAGSTDTQYF
TGTGCCAGCAGCCTACTAGCGGGAAGCACAGATACGCAGTATTTT
>TRBJ2-7|-|TRBV29-1|-
CSVEDPRPSSYEQYF
TGCAGCGTTGAAGATCCGAGGCCGAGTTCCTACGAGCAGTACTTC
>TRBJ2-6|-|TRBV10-3|-
CAISESTGANVLTF
TGTGCCATCAGTGAGTCGACTGGGGCCAACGTCCTGACTTTC
>TRBJ2-1|-|TRBV5-1|-
CASSTGPGGEQFF
TGCGCCAGCAGCACGGGGCCTGGAGGTGAGCAGTTCTTC
>TRBJ2-5|-|TRBV18|-
CASSPLNREETQYF
TGTGCCAGCTCACCACTTAACAGGGAAGAGACCCAGTACTTC
>TRBJ2-1|-|TRBV6-2/TRBV6-3|-
CASSRLVSYNEQFF
TGTGCCAGCAGCCGCTTGGTCTCCTACAATGAGCAGTTCTTC
>TRBJ2-1|few|TRBV12-3/TRBV12-4|TRBD1
CASSLGGQAYNEQFF
TGTGCCAGCAGTTTAGGGGGACAGGCCTACAATGAGCAGTTCTTC
>TRBJ2-3|-|TRBV4-1|TRBD1
CASSLLGQGTDTQYF
TGCGCCAGCAGCCTACTCGGACAGGGGACAGATACGCAGTATTTT
>TRBJ1-2|-|TRBV4-1|-
CASSQSRRDYGYTF
TGCGCCAGCAGCCAGAGCCGCAGGGACTATGGCTACACCTTC
>TRBJ1-5|-|TRBV6-1|-
CASSEGVGENPQHF
TGTGCCAGCAGTGAAGGTGTAGGCGAGAACCCCCAGCATTTT
>TRBJ2-3|-|TRBV4-3|-
CASSPDINTDTQYF
TGCGCCAGCAGCCCGGACATTAACACAGATACGCAGTATTTT
>TRBJ2-7|-|TRBV4-3|TRBD2
CASSRSTSGYEQYF
TGCGCCAGCAGCCGCTCGACTAGCGGCTACGAGCAGTACTTC
>TRBJ1-1|few|TRBV6-1|-
CASSGGRGRLNTEAFF
TGTGCCAGCAGTGGAGGGAGGGGCAGATTGAACACTGAAGCTTTCTTT
>TRBJ2-3|few|TRBV7-8|-
CASSLAIADTQYF
TGTGCCAGCAGCTTAGCGATAGCAGATACGCAGTATTTT
>TRBJ2-5|-|TRBV29-1|-
CSNRVGETQYF
TGTAGCAACAGGGTCGGAGAGACCCAGTACTTC